This TCR beta chain was obtained from a study of TIL therapy for anti-PD-1-resistant metastatic lung cancer (dated by TCRdb to the early 2020s). Notes on the research overall: Tumors were harvested before any PD-1/PD-L1 blockade; patients then received nivolumab, and those progressing received lymphodepletion, expanded TIL infusion and IL-2. Tumor and peripheral blood T cell receptor beta sequencing was used to track clonotypes across tumor, expanded TIL product and serial blood samples. Enrolled patients had a median age of 54 years (range roughly 35-85) and a median tumor PD-L1 proportion score of approximately 6.2%. The cohort was predominantly lung adenocarcinoma, with several EGFR-mutant and two ALK-rearranged tumors, and half of patients were current or former smokers. Across the cohort, whole-exome sequencing showed a median non-synonymous tumor mutation burden of about 1.5 mutations per megabase.

With respect to this clone: It lacks a known antigen. Base qualities were left out, and no much larger clone turns up one base away.

The immunoSEQ v3 hsTCRB kit was used to amplify TCR beta CDR3 regions from genomic DNA through bias-controlled multiplex PCR. TCR libraries were sequenced on an Illumina NextSeq 500 to 1.5 million to 2.5 million read pairs for survey level or roughly 4.5-6 million for deep level. Per the authors' processing: V, D and J genes were assigned, non-productive sequences were removed, and clonality was reported by immunoSEQ Analyzer software. To compare repertoires between infused TIL and blood, productive Simpson clonality was used along with the Morisita overlap index of productive TRB rearrangements. Absolute clonotype counts in blood were estimated as lymphocyte count times CD3+ fraction times the clone's productive frequency. Drawn from immuneACCESS, this table holds only the in-frame rearrangements with V and J called that TCRdb kept. Clones are partly lost; checked studies trace under half to an unresolved V gene and leave the rest unexplained. Clonal size and the V and J genes are those of that table, whereas D and trimming came from the DNA. This sample has tens of thousands of clones in its table, and 79% of those were observed once. The leading ten clones occupy over 13% of the sample.

Interpreted using the paper, the time point label stands for: pre-treatment sample, taken before nivolumab and TIL therapy. Adults with stage 4 NSCLC were enrolled from 2017 to early 2020 in a dual-center phase I trial. Samples were obtained from a single-arm, open-label phase I trial in which tumor-infiltrating lymphocyte therapy with nivolumab was evaluated in advanced non-small cell lung cancer. Blood mononuclear cells from EDTA tubes were separated on a Ficoll gradient and snap-frozen as pellets, and DNA was extracted from the cells using a Qiagen mini-prep kit. General findings and caveats noted by the study authors: Clonotypes from the infused TIL partially replaced the baseline peripheral repertoire and then declined over months, and persistence showed no apparent association with response. Generalizability was limited because the cohort was highly selected, with more treatment-naive, never-smoker and oncogene-addicted patients included than is typical. The study protocol defined all tumor marker inferences as exploratory.

Via the germline V gene, CDR1 is SGHRS and CDR2 YFSETQ. The CDR3 spans 14 residues, from the cysteine through the phenylalanine. The DNA shown is the 42-base CDR3, in frame from base 1. Trimming costs V 0 bases and J 2 bases, and their ends lie 5 bases apart. The source material was blood, sampled at baseline. This receptor chain uses TRBV5-1 and TRBJ2-2, with no confident D gene call. This clonotype originated in a man aged 65 to 85 with non-small cell lung cancer. The nucleotide sequence is TGCGCCAGCAGCTTGGGGCCAAACACCGGGGAGCTGTTTTTT. This codes for CASSLGPNTGELFF.